This TCR beta chain was found in a study of cytomegalovirus exposure and HLA in healthy donors. The CDR3 runs 12 residues. The germline V gene has CDR1 PRHDT and CDR2 FYEKMQ (reference sequence). V was shortened by 5 bases and J by 5 bases, with 9 bases between the two germline ends. This PCR relied on a set of 60 Vbeta primers and 13 Jbeta primers. The assay was immunoSEQ multiplex PCR, and TCRdb's table has in-frame clones only and misses some. Among about 120,000 clones, approximately 80% were seen once, and the ten largest hold about 5.8%. Sequencing used PBMCs. The chain is built from TRBV13 and TRBJ1-1; tentatively, D is TRBD1 (5 bases). This receptor was identified in a man younger than 30 in good health and CMV-seropositive. Here the CDR3 reads CASSPGGTEAFF. The CDR3 nucleotides read TGTGCCAGCAGCCCGGGGGGGACTGAAGCTTTCTTT.